This TCR beta chain is from a study of T-cell memory formation after mild COVID-19 (dated by TCRdb to the early 2020s). For the wider study: Most TCR sequence clusters were specific to one of the two donors. In a couple of donors, T-cell clones that expanded and contracted after mild COVID-19 were followed by sequencing TCRalpha and TCRbeta repertoires longitudinally. The cohort comprised two young, previously healthy adult volunteers, one female and one male. Beyond this particular receptor, the publication reports: Only a couple of mild cases were covered by the study, and larger cohorts that include severe cases with pre-infection samples were considered necessary. The detection of some responding clones in pre-infection memory suggests that pre-existing cross-reactive memory T cells joined the SARS-CoV-2 response. Clones contracting from day 15 to 85 had balanced CD4/CD8 phenotypes, while a second wave expanding from day 15 to 37 was biased towards CD4+. Contracting CD4+ clones turned up mainly in the CM and EM memory subsets, whereas EMRA was where CD8+ clones were enriched. The second-wave clones that peaked on day 37 were not confirmed to be SARS-CoV-2 specific.

CDR3 length: 14 amino acids, cysteine to phenylalanine. Of the read, only the CDR3 DNA is kept; its 42 bases are in frame from base 1. Deletion took 6 bases off V and 3 bases off J, with a span of 13 bases between the germline ends. CDR1 and CDR2 are read off the germline V gene as MDHEN and SYDVKM. TCRdb shows the sequencer as Illumina NovaSeq 6000. TCRalpha and TCRbeta cDNA libraries were built by 5'RACE with constant-segment primers, adding sample barcodes and unique molecular identifiers. RNA was extracted from every sample with Trizol reagent. The libraries were amplified in two PCR steps, and the second step added a second sample barcode and Illumina TruSeq adapters. Sequencing of libraries was performed on an Illumina NovaSeq with 2 x 150 bp paired-end reads. The study's own analysis went as follows. Reads were demultiplexed and collapsed into UMI-guided consensus sequences with migec v1.2.7. Using mixcr v2.1.11, the UMI consensuses were aligned to TRA and TRB V and J templates and assembled into clonotypes. Clonotypes were classified as expanded or contracted when called significant by both edgeR and NoisET, with noise models trained on biological replicates. For edgeR calls, the thresholds were a false discovery rate-adjusted p below 0.01 and a log2 fold-change of 1. As an exploratory analysis of dynamics, max-normalized trajectories of the 1000 most abundant clonotypes were examined by PCA with hierarchical clustering. The CD4 or CD8 phenotype of responding clones was assigned using the separately sequenced CD4+ and CD8+ repertoires. The raw public data were reprocessed by TCRdb itself: fastp quality trimming at Q25, MiXCR clonotype calling, in-frame beta chains only. Each record represents a unique CDR3 protein, reported with the most common genes and DNA among its rows. The V and J calls shown here were made by TCRdb, not taken from the authors' results. The sample profile shows about 440,000 distinct CDR3 sequences; over 15% of them were found once. Clones ranked in the top ten supply 8.4% of the sample.

On this clonotype itself: No antigen is known for it. Per-base qualities were not stored, and no clone one base away is much larger.

Ficoll-Paque density gradient centrifugation was used to isolate PBMCs. Specimen: PBMCs or a T cell subset sorted from them (not recorded which). The rearrangement joined TRBV28 to TRBJ2-3; the D gene assignment is ambiguous. The clonotype originates from an adult woman who had mild COVID-19 (a few samples of this study predate the infection). The sample titles of this study are shuffled in the database, so cell type and time point are left out; the donor was told from shared clones. The bases are TGTGCCAGCAGCACCCTCGCCGGAACAGATACGCAGTATTTT. This gives the protein CASSTLAGTDTQYF.